These 19 T cell receptor beta chains were all obtained from the same sample, sequenced in a study of T cell repertoires in cytomegalovirus infection. TCRdb called the reads again in MiXCR, with one record for every CDR3 protein. Of approximately 470,000 distinct CDR3 sequences in the sample, approximately 46% are singletons; the top ten hold roughly two fifths. No cognate antigen is known for these TCRs. Source: cultured PBMCs, taken from culture after CMV antigen stimulation. These receptors all stem from a human donor in good health (CMV status not recorded). Some clones in this sample may be carry-over from other donors' samples.

This clonotype was observed a handful of times. The V call is TRBV10-3, the J call TRBJ1-5; the match to TRBD1 covers 8 bases. This CDR3 has 14 residues. Germline V gives CDR1 ENHRY, CDR2 SYGVKD. The junction had 9 bases not matched to a gene; V was cut back by 10 bases and J by 4 bases. DNA for the CDR3: TGTGCCACCGGGCGGGGGACAGGTAATCAGCCCCAGCATTTT. Amino acid sequence: CATGRGTGNQPQHF.

The chain recombines TRBV5-6 with TRBJ2-1; perhaps D is TRBD1 or TRBD2 (5 bases each). The V end lost 5 bases, the J end lost 0 bases, and 15 bases lay between the germline ends. This CDR3 contains 16 residues. The germline gives CDR1 SGHDT, CDR2 YYEEEE. The CDR3 here is CASSFGQGSSYNEQFF. CDR3 DNA: TGTGCCAGCAGTTTCGGACAAGGGAGCTCCTACAATGAGCAGTTCTTC.

This sequence joins TRBV10-3 and TRBJ2-3; no firm D call. The germline gives CDR1 ENHRY, CDR2 SYGVKD. V was shortened by 4 bases and J by 6 bases, with 23 bases between the two germline ends. This CDR3 is 17 amino acids long. The DNA for the CDR3 is TGTGCCATCAGTGTAAGGTTGGGTGCCCGACGTTCGGATACGCAGTATTTT. This codes for CAISVRLGARRSDTQYF.

The genes are TRBV20-1 and TRBJ2-3, with TRBD2 matching 9 bases. V shed 4 bases and J 4 bases; nucleotides not matched to a gene: 6. The CDR3 is made up of 14 amino acids. CDR1 and CDR2 (germline): DFQATT, SNEGSKA (reference sequence). CDR3 coding DNA: TGCAGTGCTATGGCGGGAGGGAGGGCAGATACGCAGTATTTT. Its translation: CSAMAGGRADTQYF.

The J gene is TRBJ1-1, the V gene TRBV29-1; D might be TRBD1 (6 bases). Trimming took 7 bases from V and 1 from J, leaving 22 bases between them. CDR1 and CDR2 from the germline V gene are SQVTM and ANQGSEA. This CDR3 comprises 16 residues. CDR3 sequence: CSAMGGFRIGNTEAFF. CDR3 DNA: TGCAGCGCCATGGGGGGCTTCCGTATTGGGAACACTGAAGCTTTCTTT.

This clonotype showed up just a few times. The V and J genes are TRBV7-2 and TRBJ1-6; 8 bases are shared with TRBD1. Looked up from germline, CDR1 is SGHTA and CDR2 is FQGNSA. The CDR3 length is 15 residues. J lost 7 bases, V lost 2 bases, and 4 bases had no gene match. This CDR3 is CASSLRTGLNSPLHF. Here the CDR3 DNA reads TGTGCCAGCAGCTTAAGGACAGGGCTGAATTCACCCCTCCACTTT.

In its sample, this clonotype was seen a few times. The V call is TRBV7-2, the J call TRBJ2-7, with 12 bases that match TRBD2. Trimming at V came to 2 bases and at J to 6 bases, leaving 5 bases not matched to a gene. The germline CDR1 and CDR2 sequences are SGHTA and FQGNSA. The length of the CDR3 is 15 residues. As DNA, the CDR3 is TGTGCCAGCAGCTTAAGACTAGCGGGAGTAGGCGAGCAGTACTTC. Translating gives CASSLRLAGVGEQYF.

This clonotype was seen a few times. The J gene is TRBJ1-5, the V gene TRBV27; D perhaps matches TRBD1 (6 bases). This CDR3 comprises 16 residues. With 5 bases removed from V and 3 bases from J, the gap between germline ends came to 17 bases. Germline CDR1 and CDR2: MNHEY and SMNVEV (reference sequence). The CDR3: CASSKRSTGINQPQHF. The CDR3 DNA reads TGTGCCAGCAGTAAGCGGTCTACAGGGATCAATCAGCCCCAGCATTTT.

The CDR3 DNA reads as TGTGCCAGCAGCGGGGGCATCGCGAACACCGGGGAGCTGTTTTTT. Translating gives CASSGGIANTGELFF. The chain links TRBV5-4 to TRBJ2-2, with D perhaps matching TRBD1 (6 bases). The germline gives CDR1 SGHNT, CDR2 YYREEE (reference sequence). The CDR3 consists of 15 residues. Trimming took 4 bases from V and 0 from J, leaving 10 bases between them.

V and J are TRBV7-6 and TRBJ1-4; a possible D gene is TRBD1 (6 bases). The CDR3 is 15 residues long. V was trimmed by 2 bases and J by 0 bases, leaving 7 bases between them. Germline CDR1 and CDR2: SGHVS and FNYEAQ. The CDR3 region is CASSLRTATNEKLFF. The CDR3 DNA follows: TGTGCCAGCAGCTTAAGGACAGCAACTAATGAAAAACTGTTTTTT.

This rearrangement joins TRBV4-3 to TRBJ1-6; no clear D. The CDR3 runs to 14 residues. CDR1 is LGHNA and CDR2 is YSLEER in the germline V gene. V lost 2 bases to trimming and J lost 12 bases, with 14 bases between them. CDR3 region: CASSQQRSELPLHF. The CDR3 DNA reads as TGCGCCAGCAGCCAACAGAGGTCAGAATTACCCCTCCACTTT.

This clonotype came up a few times. The rearrangement uses TRBV7-9 and TRBJ1-4, with no clear D. Trimming took off 1 base at V and 0 bases at J, with 9 bases between the two ends. The CDR3 totals 16 residues. Germline CDR1 reads SEHNR; CDR2 reads FQNEAQ (reference sequence). The CDR3 region has the DNA TGTGCCAGCAGCTTAGACCCGGGAGCAACTAATGAAAAACTGTTTTTT. Residues: CASSLDPGATNEKLFF.

The V gene is TRBV6-5, the J gene TRBJ2-7; possible D gene TRBD2, 6 bases. The CDR3 covers 14 residues. Trimming pared 5 bases from V and 1 base from J, leaving 12 bases between. Germline CDR1 is MNHEY and CDR2 is SVGAGI. The CDR3 spells CASSATSISYEQYF. For the CDR3, the DNA is TGTGCCAGCAGTGCGACTAGTATTTCCTACGAGCAGTACTTC.

The chain employs TRBV24-1 and TRBJ1-4; maybe TRBD1 (6 bases). Germline V gene lookup returns CDR1 KGHDR and CDR2 SFDVKD. The CDR3 has 16 residues. V gave up 4 bases and J gave up 0 bases, with 11 bases separating them. CDR3 in DNA: TGTGCCACCAGTGACGGGACACCTACAACTAATGAAAAACTGTTTTTT. Translation gives CATSDGTPTTNEKLFF.

This clonotype was picked up a small number of times. V usage is TRBV7-2 and J usage is TRBJ2-1; TRBD2 matches 11 bases. CDR1 is SGHTA, CDR2 FQGNSA, per germline. V was pared by 7 bases and J by 9 bases, with 8 bases of the junction left unmatched. This CDR3 has 14 amino acids. CDR3 DNA: TGTGCCAGCAACATAGCGGGGGGGCCGAGTGAGCAGTTCTTC. This encodes CASNIAGGPSEQFF.

This sequence joins TRBV28 and TRBJ1-1; the D gene is possibly TRBD1 (5 bases). Germline V CDR1 and CDR2: MDHEN, SYDVKM. The CDR3 covers 15 residues. V was cut by 5 bases and J by 1 base, with 14 bases left in between. The CDR3 loop reads CASSQGGRENTEAFF. The CDR3, as DNA: TGTGCCAGCAGTCAGGGTGGACGGGAGAACACTGAAGCTTTCTTT.

This chain connects TRBV7-2 to TRBJ2-2; possibly TRBD1 for D (6 bases). This CDR3 has 14 amino acids. V lost 1 base and J 4 bases, leaving 7 bases between the germline ends. The germline V gene encodes CDR1 SGHTA and CDR2 FQGNSA. The chain's CDR3 is CASSLGTVTGELFF. The CDR3 nucleotides read TGTGCCAGCAGCTTAGGGACAGTCACCGGGGAGCTGTTTTTT.

This chain uses TRBV6-8 with TRBJ2-1, with D possibly being TRBD1 (6 bases). CDR1 is MNHGY, CDR2 SAAAGT, per germline. The CDR3 covers 16 residues. Trimming took off 6 bases at V and 0 bases at J, with 15 bases between the two ends. The CDR3 nucleotides read TGTGCCAGCAGCAGGTCAGGGGCGAGCTCCTACAATGAGCAGTTCTTC. This translates into CASSRSGASSYNEQFF.

A few counts support this clonotype. The genes are TRBV7-8 and TRBJ2-3; D is unclear. This CDR3 has 13 residues. V dropped 7 bases and J dropped 4 bases, with 12 bases sitting between them. CDR1 and CDR2 from the germline V gene are SGHVS and FQNEAQ. The DNA for the CDR3 is TGTGCCAGCACCCCAAGACTGGCAGATACGCAGTATTTT. It specifies CASTPRLADTQYF. The whole variable domain, remainder taken from reference TRBV7-8 and TRBJ2-3, is GAGVSQSPRYKVAKRGQDVALRCDPISGHVSLFWYQQALGQGPEFLTYFQNEAQLDKSGLPSDRFFAERPEGSVSTLKIQRTQQEDSAVYLCASTPRLADTQYFGPGTRLTVL.